This is a list of T cell receptor beta chains from one sample in a study of T cells in Graves' hyperthyroidism and ophthalmopathy. TCRdb itself ran the multiplex PCR reads through MiXCR, one entry per CDR3 protein. The sample includes about 640,000 distinct CDR3 sequences, 14% of them seen just once. The sample was blood. The receptors were gathered from a woman aged 50 to 65 with Graves' ophthalmopathy. Each CDR3 is given with its conserved first and last residue. D genes are given only for firm matches. Clone size appears in some rows only: once, few, many, or a class for an expanded clone.

d_call j_call v_call clone_size cdr3_nt cdr3_aa
TRBD1 TRBJ2-2 TRBV5-1 - TGCGCCAGCAGCTTGGCACTTCCCGGACAGGGCTCCGGGGAGCTGTTTTTT CASSLALPGQGSGELFF
TRBD1 TRBJ1-2 TRBV12-3/TRBV12-4 many TGTGCCAGCAGTCCCGGACAGGGGGCGGGGGGCTACACCTTC CASSPGQGAGGYTF
TRBD1 TRBJ1-6 TRBV28 many TGTGCCAGCAGTGTCTCGCCGGGACAGAGTAATTCACCCCTCCACTTT CASSVSPGQSNSPLHF
TRBD2 TRBJ2-7 TRBV11-2 - TGTGCCAGCAGCTTAGTTGCGGGAGTAGGCTACGAGCAGTACTTC CASSLVAGVGYEQYF
TRBD2 TRBJ2-1 TRBV5-1 many TGCGCCAGCAGCTTGGGTCCGGGACTAGGCAATGAGCAGTTCTTC CASSLGPGLGNEQFF
- TRBJ2-7 TRBV20-1 many TGCAGTGCTAGAGTACCAGACTCTTACTACGAGCAGTACTTC CSARVPDSYYEQYF
- TRBJ2-5 TRBV27 - TGTGCCAGCAGTTTATATAGGACCCGGGAGACCCAGTACTTC CASSLYRTRETQYF
- TRBJ2-5 TRBV5-4 many TGTGCCAGCAGCAGCCAGGTGGGGGAGACCCAGTACTTC CASSSQVGETQYF
- TRBJ2-2 TRBV7-3 once TGTGCCAGCAGCTTCTCCCCCGGGGGGCGAACCGGGGAGCTGTTTTTT CASSFSPGGRTGELFF
TRBD2 TRBJ2-7 TRBV5-1 few TGCGCCAGCAGCTTAAGGACTAGCGGAACCTCCTACGAGCAGTACTTC CASSLRTSGTSYEQYF
TRBD1 TRBJ1-6 TRBV7-2 - TGTGCCAGCAGCTCTGTGACAGGGGGTAATTCACCCCTCCACTTT CASSSVTGGNSPLHF
- TRBJ2-1 TRBV18 - TGTGCCAGCTCACCATCGAGGGCAACTGATGAGCAGTTCTTC CASSPSRATDEQFF
- TRBJ2-1 TRBV7-2 many TGTGCCAGCAGCTTAAATTTGTTGATCGATGAGCAGTTCTTC CASSLNLLIDEQFF